This T cell receptor (beta chain) was sequenced for a study of cytomegalovirus exposure and HLA in healthy donors. Comments on this clone: Its antigen is undetermined.

The V end lost 5 bases, the J end lost 5 bases, and 12 bases lay between the germline ends. The CDR3 spans 13 residues. Germline CDR1 SGHTA, CDR2 FQGTGA. Whole-study findings and limits: Compared with the approximately 700-donor mean, an Asian-associated ancestry cluster reportedly had fewer N-insertions, according to a later analysis. Other equally common chains were less clonally expanded than HLA-associated TCR beta chains, a later analysis showed. The majority of CMV-associated TCR beta chains were reported as apparently HLA-restricted in a later analysis. Several V segments, TRBV6-2 and TRBV6-3 among them, could not be told apart and were dropped.

Primers included in the PCR were 60 Vbeta and 13 Jbeta primers. Profiling relied on immunoSEQ multiplex PCR, and the TCRdb table lists in-frame clones only, not all of them. The sample lists about 120,000 clones; roughly three quarters were seen once. The J gene is TRBJ1-1, the V gene TRBV7-3, with a tentative D call TRBD1 (6 bases). Sequencing input: PBMCs. The origin of this receptor is a man aged 25-45 years in good health and CMV-seropositive. CDR3 in amino acids: CASSTGWGTEAFF. The CDR3 DNA reads as TGTGCCAGCAGCACAGGGTGGGGGACTGAAGCTTTCTTT.